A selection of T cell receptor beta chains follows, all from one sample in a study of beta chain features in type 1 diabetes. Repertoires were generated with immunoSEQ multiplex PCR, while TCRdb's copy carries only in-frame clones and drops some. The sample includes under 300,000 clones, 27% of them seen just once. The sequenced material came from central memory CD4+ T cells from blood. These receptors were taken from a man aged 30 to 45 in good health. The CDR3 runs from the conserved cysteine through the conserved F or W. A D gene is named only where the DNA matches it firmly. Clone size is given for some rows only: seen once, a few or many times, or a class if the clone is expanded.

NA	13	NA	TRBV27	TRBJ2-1	CASSPPPHNEQFF	TGTGCCAGCAGTCCACCTCCTCACAATGAGCAGTTCTTC
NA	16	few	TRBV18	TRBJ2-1	CASSPPSAGSYNEQFF	TGTGCCAGCTCACCACCATCCGCGGGGTCCTACAATGAGCAGTTCTTC
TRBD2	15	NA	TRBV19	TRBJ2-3	CASSRIAGYTDTQYF	TGTGCCAGTAGCCGAATAGCGGGATACACAGATACGCAGTATTTT
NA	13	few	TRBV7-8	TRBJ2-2	CASSRGNTGELFF	TGTGCCAGCAGTCGAGGGAACACCGGGGAGCTGTTTTTT
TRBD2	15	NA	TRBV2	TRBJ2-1	CASRWTSGTYNEQFF	TGTGCCAGCAGATGGACTAGCGGAACCTACAATGAGCAGTTCTTC
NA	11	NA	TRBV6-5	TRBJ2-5	CASSPQETQYF	TGTGCCAGCAGCCCTCAAGAGACCCAGTACTTC
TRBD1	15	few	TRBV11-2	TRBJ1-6	CASSLVGRGNSPLHF	TGTGCCAGCAGCTTAGTGGGCAGGGGGAATTCACCCCTCCACTTT
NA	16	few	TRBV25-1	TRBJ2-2	CASSEFGSSYTGELFF	TGTGCCAGCAGTGAATTTGGGTCATCGTACACCGGGGAGCTGTTTTTT
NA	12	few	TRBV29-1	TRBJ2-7	CSAASASYEQYF	TGCAGCGCTGCTAGCGCCTCCTACGAGCAGTACTTC
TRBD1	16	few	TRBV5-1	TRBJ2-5	CASSFSGQGSAETQYF	TGCGCCAGCAGCTTTTCGGGACAGGGTTCCGCAGAGACCCAGTACTTC
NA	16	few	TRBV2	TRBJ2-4	CASGFVGRATKNIQYF	TGTGCCAGCGGGTTCGTGGGCAGGGCGACCAAAAACATTCAGTACTTC
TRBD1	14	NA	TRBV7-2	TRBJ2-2	CASSSQGAGGELFF	TGTGCCAGCAGCTCACAGGGGGCTGGCGGGGAGCTGTTTTTT
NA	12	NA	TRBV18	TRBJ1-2	CASSPGKEGYTF	TGTGCCAGCTCCCCGGGGAAGGAAGGCTACACCTTC
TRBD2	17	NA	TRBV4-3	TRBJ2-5	CASSHDTSGRAEETQYF	TGCGCCAGCAGCCATGATACGAGCGGGAGGGCCGAAGAGACCCAGTACTTC
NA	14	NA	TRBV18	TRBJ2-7	CASSDGSRSYEQYF	TGTGCCAGCTCAGACGGGAGTCGCTCCTACGAGCAGTACTTC
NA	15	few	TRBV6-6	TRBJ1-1	CASSTLGAGNTEAFF	TGTGCCAGCAGCACCCTTGGGGCGGGGAACACTGAAGCTTTCTTT
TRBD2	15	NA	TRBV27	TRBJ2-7	CASSPRGSGSGEQYF	TGTGCCAGCAGTCCTCGGGGTAGCGGGAGTGGTGAGCAGTACTTC
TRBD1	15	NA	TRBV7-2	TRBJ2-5	CASSLDRGPSGTQYF	TGTGCCAGCAGCTTAGATAGGGGGCCGTCAGGGACCCAGTACTTC
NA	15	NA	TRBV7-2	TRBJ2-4	CASSLTRQSADIQYF	TGTGCCAGCAGCTTAACTAGGCAGTCCGCGGACATTCAGTACTTC
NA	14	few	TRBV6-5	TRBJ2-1	CASSYSTGRNEQFF	TGTGCCAGCAGTTACTCGACAGGTCGAAATGAGCAGTTCTTC
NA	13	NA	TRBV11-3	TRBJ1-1	CASSLEGNTEAFF	TGTGCCAGCAGCTTAGAGGGGAACACTGAAGCTTTCTTT
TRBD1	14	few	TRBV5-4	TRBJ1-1	CASSLGQGFTEAFF	TGTGCCAGCAGCCTCGGACAGGGGTTCACTGAAGCTTTCTTT